Shown below are 5 T cell receptor beta chains from a single sample sequenced in a study of shared clonotypes between healthy human individuals. The table came from immunoSEQ multiplex PCR; TCRdb's copy has only in-frame clones and leaves some out. The sample lists approximately 1,000,000 clones; roughly 80% were seen once. Specimen: memory CD4+ T cells from PBMCs. Described subset: CD45RA-negative fraction. All receptors derive from a man in his late teens or twenties in good health. Some clones in this sample may be carry-over from other donors' samples.

V is TRBV7-9 and J is TRBJ2-3; TRBD2 is a possible D gene (6 bases). From germline, CDR1 is SEHNR and CDR2 FQNEAQ (reference sequence). Trimming cost V 1 base and J 2 bases, with 10 bases left between them. The CDR3 runs to 15 residues. The CDR3 region is CASSLDGGATDTQYF. The CDR3 bases are TGTGCCAGCAGCTTAGATGGAGGGGCCACAGATACGCAGTATTTT.

V and J are TRBV5-4 and TRBJ2-3; 12 bases align to TRBD2. Per germline, CDR1 SGHNT and CDR2 YYREEE (reference sequence). The CDR3 runs 17 residues. V was pared by 3 bases and J by 6 bases, with 11 bases of the junction left unmatched. The CDR3 DNA follows: TGTGCCAGCAGCTCCCCGCTCCTAGCGGGAGGGTTTGATACGCAGTATTTT. Protein: CASSSPLLAGGFDTQYF.

The gene calls are TRBV19 and TRBJ1-2, with 7 bases aligning to TRBD1. Trimming cost V 3 bases and J 3 bases; bases outside gene matches: 7. This CDR3 is 15 amino acids long. Germline loops: CDR1 LNHDA, CDR2 SQIVND (reference sequence). The CDR3 region is CASSMSAGGYYGYTF. CDR3 bases: TGTGCCAGTAGTATGTCGGCAGGGGGATACTATGGCTACACCTTC.

As for this clone: Being one base from a much bigger clone, this may be a read error. Other nucleotide sequences in the sample specify the same CDR3. J is TRBJ1-5 and V is TRBV27; no firm D call. V was clipped by 3 bases and J by 1 base, with 4 bases between them. The CDR3 is made up of 13 amino acids. CDR1 is MNHEY, CDR2 SMNVEV, per germline (reference sequence). CDR3: CASSLGSNQPQHF. The CDR3 DNA sequence: TGTGCCAGCAGTTTGGGCAGCAATCAGCCCCAGCATTTT.

The chain is built from TRBV5-1 and TRBJ2-1; TRBD1 matches at 8 bases. The CDR3 runs 15 residues. CDR1 is SGHRS, CDR2 YFSETQ, per germline. Germline trimming cut 4 bases from V and 6 bases from J; bases unmatched to any gene: 9. The CDR3 DNA reads TGCGCCAGCAGCCTGGGACAGGTGGCCATCAATGAGCAGTTCTTC. Protein product: CASSLGQVAINEQFF.